The 19 T cell receptor beta chains below come from one sample, sequenced in a study of T cell responses to AZD1222 COVID-19 vaccine (dated by TCRdb to 2020 to 2023). Library preparation used the immunoSEQ multiplex PCR assay. TCRdb mirrors the immuneACCESS table, restricted to in-frame sequences. Some clones are absent from its copies; in checked studies, under half trace to an unresolved V gene, and the reason for the others is unknown. For this sample the table gives 110,000 to 150,000 clones, of which roughly 93% were detected only once. 1.9% of the sample is held by the ten biggest clonotypes. This specimen's time point label, interpreted: about 28 days (+/-7) after the second vaccine dose. Sequenced material: peripheral blood, taken 28 days after the second AZD1222 dose. These receptors all stem from an adult who received the AZD1222 COVID-19 vaccine.

The chain employs TRBV7-9 and TRBJ1-2; 7 nucleotides align to TRBD1. Germline V lookup: CDR1 SEHNR, CDR2 FQNEAQ (reference sequence). J gave up 0 bases and V 4 bases, and 5 bases lay outside the gene matches. The CDR3 consists of 15 residues. The chain's CDR3 is CASSSPGTANYGYTF. The CDR3 coding sequence is TGTGCCAGCAGCTCCCCCGGGACAGCTAACTATGGCTACACCTTC.

The V and J genes are TRBV5-1 and TRBJ1-6; unclear D gene. The CDR3 contains 14 residues. Deletions cut 0 bases from V and 6 bases from J, with 7 bases between. CDR1 and CDR2 from the germline V gene are SGHRS and YFSETQ. Written as DNA, the CDR3 is TGCGCCAGCAGCTTGGAACGCCCTAATTCACCCCTCCACTTT. Translating gives CASSLERPNSPLHF.

The chain combines TRBV19 with TRBJ1-5; TRBD1 aligns across 9 bases. Losses at the gene ends were 5 bases for V and 4 bases for J; bases not matched to a gene: 6. Germline values: CDR1 LNHDA, CDR2 SQIVND (reference sequence). The CDR3 extends over 15 amino acids. CDR3 amino acids: CASSFMGQGNQPQHF. The CDR3 nucleotides read TGTGCCAGTAGTTTTATGGGACAGGGAAATCAGCCCCAGCATTTT.

V gene TRBV19 combines with J gene TRBJ1-1; 7 bases agree with TRBD1. CDR1 LNHDA and CDR2 SQIVND come from the germline V gene (reference sequence). The V and J ends lost 6 bases and 6 bases, in that order; junction bases with no gene match: 13. This CDR3 is built from 15 residues. CDR3 sequence (DNA): TGTGCCAGTAGGTCCCCAAGACAGGGAACTGCTGAAGCTTTCTTT. Protein product: CASRSPRQGTAEAFF. Complete variable domain (other parts from reference TRBV19 and TRBJ1-1): DGGITQSPKYLFRKEGQNVTLSCEQNLNHDAMYWYRQDPGQGLRLIYYSQIVNDFQKGDIAEGYSVSREKKESFPLTVTSAQKNPTAFYLCASRSPRQGTAEAFFGQGTRLTVV.

The gene calls are TRBV10-3 and TRBJ1-1, with D possibly TRBD1 on 6 matching bases. There are 11 residues in the CDR3. Germline loops: CDR1 ENHRY, CDR2 SYGVKD. V was trimmed by 8 bases and J by 4 bases, leaving 8 bases between them. This chain's CDR3 is CAIGGVTEAFF. The CDR3 coding sequence is TGTGCCATCGGGGGCGTCACTGAAGCTTTCTTT.

The CDR3 is CSVRLAPDTQYF. In DNA form, the CDR3 reads TGCAGCGTTAGACTAGCTCCAGATACGCAGTATTTT. The V gene is TRBV29-1, the J gene TRBJ2-3; 7 positions agree with TRBD2. Germline V gene data show CDR1 as SQVTM and CDR2 as ANQGSEA. This CDR3 is 12 amino acids long. The V segment lost 5 bases and the J segment 4 bases; nucleotides outside the gene matches: 3.

The chain links TRBV23-1 to TRBJ2-5; D possibly corresponds to TRBD1 (8 bases). TRBV23-1 is treated as an ORF (open reading frame) with a function not yet certain. The length of the CDR3 is 18 residues. Trimming took off 8 bases at V and 0 bases at J, with 25 bases between the two ends. The CDR3 reads CASLQGGTGPRYQETQYF. The DNA for the CDR3 is TGCGCCAGCCTCCAGGGAGGGACAGGCCCTAGGTACCAAGAGACCCAGTACTTC.

This chain joins TRBV4-1 and TRBJ1-4, with 7 positions matching TRBD1. J gave up 0 bases and V 4 bases, and 11 bases lay outside the gene matches. Germline V gene sequence: CDR1 MGHRA, CDR2 YSYEKL. This CDR3 is built from 18 residues. CDR3 sequence: CASSLRPDRTATNEKLFF. The CDR3 region has the DNA TGCGCCAGCAGCCTTCGACCGGACAGGACTGCAACTAATGAAAAACTGTTTTTT.

The V and J genes are TRBV5-6 and TRBJ2-1; D remains ambiguous. V was trimmed by 1 base and J by 8 bases, leaving 10 bases between them. This CDR3 has 13 residues. Germline V gene lookup returns CDR1 SGHDT and CDR2 YYEEEE. The CDR3 here is CASSLPVIDEQFF. CDR3 DNA sequence: TGTGCCAGCAGCTTGCCGGTTATCGATGAGCAGTTCTTC.

This chain joins TRBV19 and TRBJ2-7; 14 bases align to TRBD2. CDR1 is LNHDA, CDR2 SQIVND, per germline (reference sequence). CDR3 length: 16 residues. V was pared by 4 bases and J by 4 bases, with 6 bases of the junction left unmatched. This chain's CDR3 is CASSRGLAGEGYEQYF. The CDR3 nucleotides are TGTGCCAGTAGTAGGGGACTAGCGGGAGAAGGGTACGAGCAGTACTTC.

The sample holds one count of this clone. This rearrangement joins TRBV6-5 to TRBJ1-4; the D gene is possibly TRBD1 (5 bases). CDR3 length equals 15 residues. Trimming shortened V by 4 bases and J by 8 bases, and 17 bases separated the two germline ends. The germline V gene encodes CDR1 MNHEY and CDR2 SVGAGI. CDR3 sequence: CASSSVGAGKEKLFF. Here the CDR3 DNA reads TGTGCCAGCAGTTCCGTCGGGGCAGGGAAGGAAAAACTGTTTTTT.

The chain links TRBV5-5 to TRBJ1-4; D is undetermined. Germline V gene data show CDR1 as SGHKS and CDR2 as YYEKEE (reference sequence). Trimming shortened V by 0 bases and J by 7 bases, and 13 bases separated the two germline ends. The CDR3 covers 15 residues. The CDR3 spells CASSLGTPLGEKLFF. CDR3 coding DNA: TGTGCCAGCAGCTTGGGTACGCCCCTCGGTGAAAAACTGTTTTTT.

The chain couples TRBV7-6 to TRBJ2-3; 10 nucleotides match TRBD2. V gave up 5 bases and J gave up 0 bases; unmatched junction bases: 5. The CDR3 length is 16 residues. From germline, CDR1 is SGHVS and CDR2 FNYEAQ. The CDR3 region has the DNA TGTGCCAGCAGCATCGAACTAGCGGGGAGCACAGATACGCAGTATTTT. Protein: CASSIELAGSTDTQYF.

The J gene is TRBJ1-1, the V gene TRBV11-3; tentative D call: TRBD1 (5 bases). CDR1 is SGHNT and CDR2 is YENEEA in the germline V gene. Trimming took 0 bases from V and 1 from J, leaving 12 bases between them. The CDR3 consists of 16 residues. CDR3 region: CASSLDGRGGNTEAFF. The CDR3 DNA sequence: TGTGCCAGCAGCTTAGATGGTCGGGGGGGGAACACTGAAGCTTTCTTT.

The chain employs TRBV11-2 and TRBJ1-1; 7 bases line up with TRBD1. V was pared by 2 bases and J by 0 bases, with 3 bases of the junction left unmatched. The V gene's germline CDR1 is SGHAT and CDR2 FQNNGV. The CDR3 is made up of 15 amino acids. In DNA form, the CDR3 reads TGTGCCAGCAGCTTAATGGGACAGTTGAACACTGAAGCTTTCTTT. It encodes CASSLMGQLNTEAFF. Supplemented by reference TRBV11-2 and TRBJ1-1, the full variable domain reads EAGVAQSPRYKIIEKRQSVAFWCNPISGHATLYWYQQILGQGPKLLIQFQNNGVVDDSQLPKDRFSAERLKGVDSTLKIQPAKLEDSAVYLCASSLMGQLNTEAFFGQGTRLTVV.

The rearrangement joins TRBV18 to TRBJ1-1; D gene ambiguous. Trimming removed 3 bases from V and 3 bases from J, with 11 bases in between. Germline CDR1 and CDR2: KGHSH and LQKENI. The CDR3 totals 14 residues. CDR3 DNA sequence: TGTGCCAGCTCACCGAATCAAGGCGACACTGAAGCTTTCTTT. Amino acids: CASSPNQGDTEAFF.

The V call is TRBV20-1, the J call TRBJ1-5; TRBD1 matches at 7 bases. The CDR3 is 13 residues long. In germline, CDR1 is DFQATT, CDR2 SNEGSKA (reference sequence). The V segment lost 5 bases and the J segment 6 bases; nucleotides outside the gene matches: 7. The CDR3 sequence is CSAGGRGAQPQHF. The CDR3 nucleotides read TGCAGTGCTGGTGGCAGGGGGGCTCAGCCCCAGCATTTT.

The genes are TRBV7-9 and TRBJ2-3, with D tentatively TRBD2 (6 bases). CDR1 is SEHNR and CDR2 is FQNEAQ in the germline V gene (reference sequence). This CDR3 has 14 amino acids. Between the trimmed V and J ends, which lost 6 bases and 4 bases, there was a span of 14 bases. The CDR3 loop is CASSGLSEADTQYF. Here the CDR3 DNA reads TGTGCCAGCAGTGGACTATCAGAGGCAGATACGCAGTATTTT.

CDR3: CASSEQGYQPQHF. In DNA, the CDR3 is TGTGCCAGCAGTGAACAAGGTTATCAGCCCCAGCATTTT. V usage is TRBV2 and J usage is TRBJ1-5; no firm D call. The germline CDR1 and CDR2 sequences are SNHLY and FYNNEI. The CDR3 loop spans 13 amino acids. V gave up 2 bases and J gave up 5 bases, with 7 bases separating them.